The clone carrying this TCR beta chain has just a few counts. The source of the sample is a study of blood T cell repertoires in COVID-19. At the level of the study: Collection of acute and convalescent COVID-19 samples took place in the United States, Italy and Spain. Sources were T cells, B-cell-depleted T cells, or PBMCs; the material itself was cDNA or gDNA.

Original data processing: Amplification of reference gene primers was used by the study to estimate nucleated cell counts. Method: immunoSEQ multiplex PCR; TCRdb's copy keeps in-frame clones and lacks some. The V and J calls and clone size are taken from that table; D and trimming were inferred from the DNA. The table has around 250,000 clones, roughly 88% seen once. This CDR3 comprises 16 residues. With 4 bases removed from V and 1 base from J, the gap between germline ends came to 18 bases. Germline V gene lookup returns CDR1 SGHRS and CDR2 YFSETQ. Sequencing was carried out using peripheral blood. The chain has TRBV5-1 and TRBJ2-7, with D possibly being TRBD1 (5 bases). The receptor was derived from a woman aged 30 to 39 with active or convalescent COVID-19. The CDR3 DNA sequence: TGCGCCAGCAGCCAGGGAACCCTGGCGGCTTCCTACGAGCAGTACTTC. This translates into CASSQGTLAASYEQYF.